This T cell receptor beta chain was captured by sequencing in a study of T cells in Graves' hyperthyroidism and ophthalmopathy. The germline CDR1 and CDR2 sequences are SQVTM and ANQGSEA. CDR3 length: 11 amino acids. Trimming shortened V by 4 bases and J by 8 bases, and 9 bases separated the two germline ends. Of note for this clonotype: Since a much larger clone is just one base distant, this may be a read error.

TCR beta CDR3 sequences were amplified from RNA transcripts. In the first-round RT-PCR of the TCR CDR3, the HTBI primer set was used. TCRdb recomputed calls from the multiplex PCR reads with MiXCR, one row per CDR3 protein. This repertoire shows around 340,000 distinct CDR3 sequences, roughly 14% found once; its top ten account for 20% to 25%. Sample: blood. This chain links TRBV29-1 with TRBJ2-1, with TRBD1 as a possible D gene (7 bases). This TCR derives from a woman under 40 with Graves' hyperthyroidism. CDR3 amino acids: CSVVRGDEQFF. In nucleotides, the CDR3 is TGCAGCGTTGTCAGGGGGGATGAGCAGTTCTTC.